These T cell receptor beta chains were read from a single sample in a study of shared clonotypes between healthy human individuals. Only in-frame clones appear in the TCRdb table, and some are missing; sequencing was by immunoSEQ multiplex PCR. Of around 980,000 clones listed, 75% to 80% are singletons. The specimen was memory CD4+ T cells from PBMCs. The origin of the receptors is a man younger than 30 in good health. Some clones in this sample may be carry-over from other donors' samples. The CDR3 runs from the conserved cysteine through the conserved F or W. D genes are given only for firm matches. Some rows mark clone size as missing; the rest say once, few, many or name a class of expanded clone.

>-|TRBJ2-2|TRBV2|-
CASSDERLNTGELFF
TGTGCCAGCAGTGACGAGCGACTGAACACCGGGGAGCTGTTTTTT
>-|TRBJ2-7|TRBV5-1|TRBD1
CASSSGQGNHEQYF
TGCGCCAGCAGCTCGGGACAGGGGAACCACGAGCAGTACTTC
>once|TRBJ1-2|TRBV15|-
CATSRDGSGINYGYTF
TGTGCCACCAGCAGAGACGGGAGCGGGATTAACTATGGCTACACCTTC
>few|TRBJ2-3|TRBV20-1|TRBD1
CSAHHRGWYF
TGCAGTGCCCACCACAGGGGGTGGTATTTT
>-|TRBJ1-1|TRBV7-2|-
CASSFTAGNTEAFF
TGTGCCAGCAGCTTCACGGCGGGGAACACTGAAGCTTTCTTT
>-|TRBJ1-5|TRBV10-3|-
CAISEVVSNQPQHF
TGTGCCATCAGTGAAGTAGTCAGCAATCAGCCCCAGCATTTT
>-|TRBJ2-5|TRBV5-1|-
CASSPGTSGETQYF
TGCGCCAGCAGCCCAGGCACGTCGGGGGAGACCCAGTACTTC
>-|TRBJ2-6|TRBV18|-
CASSPEIRPGANVLTF
TGTGCCAGCTCACCCGAAATCCGTCCTGGGGCCAACGTCCTGACTTTC
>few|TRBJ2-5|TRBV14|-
CASSQSLGAETQYF
TGTGCCAGCAGCCAGAGTCTGGGGGCAGAGACCCAGTACTTC
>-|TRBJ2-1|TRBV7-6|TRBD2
CASSLLAGDNEQFF
TGTGCCAGCAGCTTACTAGCGGGAGACAATGAGCAGTTCTTC
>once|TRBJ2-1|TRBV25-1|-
CASSRRDTYNEQFF
TGTGCCAGCAGTAGGCGCGATACTTACAATGAGCAGTTCTTC
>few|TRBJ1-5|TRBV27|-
CASSFQGDQPQHF
TGTGCCAGCAGTTTTCAGGGCGATCAGCCCCAGCATTTT
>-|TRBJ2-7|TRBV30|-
CAWSVNRAGYEQYF
TGTGCCTGGAGTGTAAACAGGGCGGGCTACGAGCAGTACTTC
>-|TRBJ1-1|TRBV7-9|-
CASSLGSREAFF
TGTGCCAGCAGCTTAGGGTCCAGGGAAGCTTTCTTT
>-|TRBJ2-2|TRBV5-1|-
CASGPRGLNTGELFF
TGCGCCAGCGGCCCGCGGGGGCTAAACACCGGGGAGCTGTTTTTT
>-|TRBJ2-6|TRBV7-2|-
CASSTRTVWRGANVLTF
TGTGCCAGCAGCACCCGGACGGTTTGGAGGGGGGCCAACGTCCTGACTTTC
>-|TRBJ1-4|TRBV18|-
CASSPTGQAREKLFF
TGTGCCAGCTCACCTACAGGGCAGGCGAGGGAAAAACTGTTTTTT
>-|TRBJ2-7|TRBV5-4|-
CASSTLTGRHEQYF
TGTGCCAGCAGCACCCTTACAGGGCGACACGAGCAGTACTTC
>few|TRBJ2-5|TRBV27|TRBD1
CASRPLGGAAMTQYF
TGTGCCAGCAGACCACTAGGGGGCGCCGCGATGACCCAGTACTTC
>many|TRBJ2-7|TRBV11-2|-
CASSLGQIYEQYF
TGTGCCAGCAGCTTAGGGCAGATCTACGAGCAGTACTTC
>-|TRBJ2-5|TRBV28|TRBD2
CASRTGTSHPQETQYF
TGTGCCAGCAGGACCGGGACTAGTCACCCTCAAGAGACCCAGTACTTC
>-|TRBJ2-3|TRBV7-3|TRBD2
CASSLIGLAGDTQYF
TGTGCCAGCAGCTTAATAGGGCTAGCGGGGGATACGCAGTATTTT
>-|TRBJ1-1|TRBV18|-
CASSPGTKITEAFF
TGTGCCAGCTCACCAGGGACAAAAATCACTGAAGCTTTCTTT